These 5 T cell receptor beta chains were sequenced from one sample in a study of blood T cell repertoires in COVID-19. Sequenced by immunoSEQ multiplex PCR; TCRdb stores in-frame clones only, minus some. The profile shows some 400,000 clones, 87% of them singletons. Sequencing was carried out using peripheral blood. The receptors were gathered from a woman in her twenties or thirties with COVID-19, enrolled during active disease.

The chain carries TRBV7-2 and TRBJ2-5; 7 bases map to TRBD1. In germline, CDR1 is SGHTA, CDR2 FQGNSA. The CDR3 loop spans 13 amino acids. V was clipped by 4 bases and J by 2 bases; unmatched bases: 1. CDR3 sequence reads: CASSYRGQETQYF. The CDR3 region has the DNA TGTGCCAGCAGCTACAGGGGTCAAGAGACCCAGTACTTC.

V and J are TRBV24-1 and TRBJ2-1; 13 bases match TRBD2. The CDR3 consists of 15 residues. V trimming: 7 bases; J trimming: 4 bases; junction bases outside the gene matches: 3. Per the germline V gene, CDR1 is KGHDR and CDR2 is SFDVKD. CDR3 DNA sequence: TGTGCCACCAGCCAGACTAGCGGGAGGTACAATGAGCAGTTCTTC. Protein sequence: CATSQTSGRYNEQFF.

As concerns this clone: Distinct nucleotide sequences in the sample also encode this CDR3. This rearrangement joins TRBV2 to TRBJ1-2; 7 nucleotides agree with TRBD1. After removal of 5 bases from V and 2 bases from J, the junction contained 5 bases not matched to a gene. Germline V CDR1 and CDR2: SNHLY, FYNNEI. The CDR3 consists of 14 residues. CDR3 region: CASSRQGANYGYTF. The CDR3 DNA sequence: TGTGCCAGCAGTAGACAGGGTGCGAACTATGGCTACACCTTC.

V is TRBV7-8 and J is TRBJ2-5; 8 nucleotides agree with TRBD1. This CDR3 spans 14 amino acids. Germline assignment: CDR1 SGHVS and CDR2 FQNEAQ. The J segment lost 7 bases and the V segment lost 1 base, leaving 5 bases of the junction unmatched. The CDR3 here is CASSLGDRFATQYF. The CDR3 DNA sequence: TGTGCCAGCAGCTTAGGGGACAGGTTCGCGACCCAGTACTTC.

The CDR3 loop is CSVAIQGDGELFF. The CDR3 DNA follows: TGCAGCGTTGCAATCCAGGGGGACGGGGAGCTGTTTTTT. The chain links TRBV29-1 to TRBJ2-2; TRBD1 matches at 7 bases. J was trimmed by 7 bases and V by 4 bases; bases with no gene match: 6. The CDR3 loop spans 13 amino acids. Per the germline V gene, CDR1 is SQVTM and CDR2 is ANQGSEA.